Presented here are 26 T cell receptor beta chains from one specimen sequenced in a study of siplizumab effects on memory and regulatory T cells. The method was immunoSEQ multiplex PCR; TCRdb's version includes in-frame clones alone and lacks a portion of them. Of 85,000 or so clones in the sample, about 95% are singletons; the top ten hold about 18%. Sequencing was performed on CD8+ T cells sorted from blood. The receptors derive from a human donor in good health.

J is TRBJ2-5 and V is TRBV18, with 7 bases aligning to TRBD1. CDR3 length: 15 amino acids. The V and J ends lost 4 bases and 5 bases, in that order; junction bases with no gene match: 10. The germline gives CDR1 KGHSH, CDR2 LQKENI. CDR3: CASSLPPQGRETQYF. In DNA form, the CDR3 reads TGTGCCAGCTCACTACCCCCACAGGGGCGGGAGACCCAGTACTTC.

The J gene is TRBJ2-5, the V gene TRBV4-1; 9 bases agree with TRBD1. Judging by the DNA end, TRBJ2-7 fits better; the J call may be wrong. This CDR3 region has 14 residues. Germline V gives CDR1 MGHRA, CDR2 YSYEKL. The CDR3 is CASSHSGQGREQYF. As DNA, the CDR3 is TGCGCCAGCAGCCATTCGGGACAGGGTCGCGAGCAGTACTTC.

The V gene is TRBV6-5, the J gene TRBJ1-4; no reliable D call. CDR1 and CDR2 from the germline V gene are MNHEY and SVGAGI. The CDR3 is 12 residues long. Trimming shortened V by 8 bases and J by 6 bases, and 10 bases separated the two germline ends. The CDR3 DNA follows: TGTGCCAGCGGCCAAGGTTATGAAAAACTGTTTTTT. This codes for CASGQGYEKLFF.

The V call is TRBV28, the J call TRBJ2-3; no firm D call. The CDR3 is 12 amino acids. Trimming pared 4 bases from V and 4 bases from J, leaving 6 bases between. Germline CDR1 reads MDHEN; CDR2 reads SYDVKM. The CDR3 region has the DNA TGTGCCAGCAGTTCTGAGGCAGATACGCAGTATTTT. Amino acid sequence: CASSSEADTQYF.

This chain joins TRBV29-1 and TRBJ2-1; a weak D match, TRBD2 (6 bases). This CDR3 contains 12 residues. Germline V gene sequence: CDR1 SQVTM, CDR2 ANQGSEA. The germline V and J ends were trimmed by 1 base and 10 bases, with 11 bases remaining between them. CDR3 sequence: CSVEGNGGEQFF. The DNA of the CDR3 is TGCAGCGTTGAAGGTAATGGGGGGGAGCAGTTCTTC.

V and J are TRBV11-2 and TRBJ2-3; 9 nucleotides agree with TRBD2. CDR1 is SGHAT and CDR2 is FQNNGV in the germline V gene. This CDR3 spans 16 amino acids. The V and J ends lost 3 bases and 5 bases, in that order; junction bases with no gene match: 9. The CDR3 sequence is CASSFAERGRVDTQYF. As DNA, the CDR3 is TGTGCCAGCAGCTTTGCGGAGCGCGGGAGGGTAGATACGCAGTATTTT.

The chain uses TRBV5-1 and TRBJ2-7; weak D call: TRBD2 (5 bases). Germline V gene data show CDR1 as SGHRS and CDR2 as YFSETQ. This CDR3 is 14 amino acids long. The ends were cut back, 0 bases at V and 7 bases at J, with 14 bases in the middle. The CDR3 DNA follows: TGCGCCAGCAGCTTGGCCGGGGTCCCCCTAGAGCAGTACTTC. The encoded protein is CASSLAGVPLEQYF.

The rearrangement joins TRBV9 to TRBJ2-1, with 7 bases fitting TRBD1. CDR1 and CDR2 (germline): SGDLS, YYNGEE. V was pared by 5 bases and J by 9 bases, with 8 bases of the junction left unmatched. The CDR3 is 13 residues long. The CDR3 spells CASRGQTSREQFF. The CDR3 region has the DNA TGTGCCAGCAGGGGACAGACAAGCCGTGAGCAGTTCTTC.

In its sample, this clone was seen once. One end of the junction is discordant with germline, which a read error may explain. Other DNA sequences in the same sample also yield this CDR3. This chain links TRBV6-5 with TRBJ1-4, with unresolved D. This CDR3 region has 15 residues. Germline V gives CDR1 MNHEY, CDR2 SVGAGI. This CDR3 is CASSYSLTAYEKLFF. In nucleotides, the CDR3 is TGTGCCAGCAGCTACTCGCTCACAGCATATGAAAAACTGTTTTTT.

This chain uses TRBV11-2 with TRBJ2-7; D gene unclear. The germline V gene encodes CDR1 SGHAT and CDR2 FQNNGV. The V end lost 5 bases, the J end lost 7 bases, and 15 bases lay between the germline ends. The CDR3 is 13 amino acids. CDR3 residues: CASSTRPSGEQYF. For the CDR3, the DNA is TGTGCCAGCAGCACCCGACCATCCGGGGAGCAGTACTTC.

J is TRBJ2-7 and V is TRBV7-6; unclear D gene. CDR3 length equals 14 residues. From germline, CDR1 is SGHVS and CDR2 FNYEAQ. V was trimmed by 4 bases and J by 4 bases, leaving 14 bases between them. DNA for the CDR3: TGTGCCAGCAGCTCCGACATACTCGGATACGAGCAGTACTTC. Amino acid sequence: CASSSDILGYEQYF.

The chain employs TRBV6-5 and TRBJ2-1; D gene uncertain. The CDR3 totals 13 residues. The V gene lost 3 bases and the J gene lost 8 bases, with 11 bases spanning the gap. Germline assignment: CDR1 MNHEY and CDR2 SVGAGI. CDR3 sequence: CASSYRDWDEQFF. DNA of the CDR3: TGTGCCAGCAGTTATAGGGATTGGGATGAGCAGTTCTTC.

This chain connects TRBV7-8 to TRBJ2-2; TRBD2 is a possible D gene (6 bases). The CDR3 is 16 amino acids. Per germline, CDR1 SGHVS and CDR2 FQNEAQ. Trimming took off 3 bases at V and 1 base at J, with 12 bases between the two ends. The DNA for the CDR3 is TGTGCCAGCAGCTTGTGGGCGGGGAAGAACACCGGGGAGCTGTTTTTT. The encoded protein is CASSLWAGKNTGELFF.

The DNA of the CDR3 is TGTGCCAGCAGCCAACTAGGAGGGACCGGGGAGCTGTTTTTT. Protein: CASSQLGGTGELFF. V is TRBV14 and J is TRBJ2-2, with D perhaps matching TRBD2 (6 bases). The CDR3 has 14 amino acids. V was shortened by 2 bases and J by 5 bases, with 9 bases between the two germline ends. Germline loops: CDR1 SGHDN, CDR2 FVKESK.

This clone was seen just once. The chain recombines TRBV6-5 with TRBJ2-1; TRBD2 matches 7 bases. The CDR3 sequence is 15 residues long. Germline CDR1 reads MNHEY; CDR2 reads SVGAGI. J was trimmed by 8 bases and V by 2 bases; bases with no gene match: 9. The CDR3, as DNA: TGTGCCAGCAGTTACGGGGGGGAGGCCTCCTATGAGCAGTTCTTC. It encodes CASSYGGEASYEQFF.

This sequence joins TRBV19 and TRBJ2-1; D uncertain. Germline V lookup: CDR1 LNHDA, CDR2 SQIVND (reference sequence). Trimming stripped 6 bases from V and 0 bases from J, with 15 bases between. The CDR3 spans 16 residues. The CDR3 DNA sequence: TGTGCCAGTAGCCTGGCACTGATGACCTCCTACAATGAGCAGTTCTTC. Translated: CASSLALMTSYNEQFF. Using reference TRBV19 and TRBJ2-1 for the parts outside the CDR3, the full variable domain is DGGITQSPKYLFRKEGQNVTLSCEQNLNHDAMYWYRQDPGQGLRLIYYSQIVNDFQKGDIAEGYSVSREKKESFPLTVTSAQKNPTAFYLCASSLALMTSYNEQFFGPGTRLTVL.

This chain uses TRBV27 with TRBJ2-2; D may be TRBD2 (5 bases). V lost 6 bases, J lost 5 bases, and 7 bases lay in between. Germline V gives CDR1 MNHEY, CDR2 SMNVEV (reference sequence). This CDR3 spans 12 amino acids. CDR3 nucleotides: TGTGCCAGCAGGAGGGAGACCGGGGAGCTGTTTTTT. Its translation: CASRRETGELFF.

The chain recombines TRBV6-5 with TRBJ1-3, with D perhaps matching TRBD1 (5 bases). Germline CDR1 MNHEY, CDR2 SVGAGI. This CDR3 region has 14 residues. Deletions cut 0 bases from V and 2 bases from J, with 5 bases between. The CDR3 nucleotides read TGTGCCAGCAGTTACTCAGGGGCTGGAAACACCATATATTTT. It encodes CASSYSGAGNTIYF.

V and J are TRBV4-1 and TRBJ2-1, with a possible D match to TRBD2 (6 bases). The length of the CDR3 is 12 residues. Trimming took off 5 bases at V and 7 bases at J, with 9 bases between the two ends. The germline V gene encodes CDR1 MGHRA and CDR2 YSYEKL. The CDR3 DNA sequence: TGCGCCAGCAGCGAGGAGGGTAATGAGCAGTTCTTC. Translated: CASSEEGNEQFF.

The chain employs TRBV19 and TRBJ2-7; D is uncertain. V was pared by 6 bases and J by 0 bases, with 9 bases between. Germline loops: CDR1 LNHDA, CDR2 SQIVND (reference sequence). The CDR3 has 13 amino acids. DNA of the CDR3: TGTGCCAGTAGGGCATGGACCTCCTACGAGCAGTACTTC. Translating gives CASRAWTSYEQYF.

The gene calls are TRBV7-6 and TRBJ2-2; 7 positions match TRBD2. From germline, CDR1 is SGHVS and CDR2 FNYEAQ. V gave up 4 bases and J gave up 4 bases; unmatched junction bases: 3. The CDR3 is made up of 14 amino acids. In DNA form, the CDR3 reads TGTGCCAGCAGCTCGGGACTACCCACCGGGGAGCTGTTTTTT. This gives the protein CASSSGLPTGELFF.

CDR3 sequence reads: CASSGSSYNEQFF. Here the CDR3 DNA reads TGTGCCAGCAGTGGGAGTTCCTACAATGAGCAGTTCTTC. This rearrangement joins TRBV27 to TRBJ2-1; weak D call: TRBD2 (5 bases). V lost 5 bases and J 1 base, leaving 6 bases between the germline ends. CDR1 is MNHEY and CDR2 is SMNVEV in the germline V gene (reference sequence). The CDR3 loop spans 13 amino acids.

The gene calls are TRBV7-9 and TRBJ1-1; 8 bases are shared with TRBD1. The germline CDR1 and CDR2 sequences are SEHNR and FQNEAQ (reference sequence). The junction had 5 bases not matched to a gene; V was cut back by 3 bases and J by 5 bases. This CDR3 has 14 residues. The CDR3 region is CASSFRTGYTEAFF. The CDR3 DNA reads as TGTGCCAGCAGCTTCCGGACAGGGTATACTGAAGCTTTCTTT.

The CDR3 sequence: CASSYVRGSRDEQFF. The CDR3 DNA sequence: TGTGCCAGCAGTTACGTACGCGGGAGTAGGGATGAGCAGTTCTTC. V and J are TRBV6-5 and TRBJ2-1; TRBD2 aligns across 7 bases. Germline CDR1 reads MNHEY; CDR2 reads SVGAGI. CDR3 length: 15 residues. The ends lost 2 bases at V and 8 bases at J; junction bases unmatched: 9.

V gene TRBV7-9 combines with J gene TRBJ1-2; 7 bases are a match to TRBD1. CDR3 size: 15 residues. CDR1 and CDR2 from the germline V gene are SEHNR and FQNEAQ (reference sequence). Unmatched junction bases numbered 7, after V lost 1 base and J lost 5 bases. The CDR3, as DNA: TGTGCCAGCAGCTTAGGCCCGGACAGGCAATATGGCTACACCTTC. It specifies CASSLGPDRQYGYTF.

The J gene is TRBJ2-1, the V gene TRBV5-8; D might be TRBD2 (6 bases). The CDR3 runs 16 residues. Trimming stripped 9 bases from V and 8 bases from J, with 27 bases between. Germline-derived CDR1 and CDR2 are SGHTS and YDEGEE. This CDR3 reads CATRVGGGFVLDEQFF. CDR3 sequence (DNA): TGTGCCACCAGGGTGGGGGGAGGTTTTGTCTTGGATGAGCAGTTCTTC.